The rows below give T cell receptor beta chains drawn from one sample of a study of T cell responses to AZD1222 COVID-19 vaccine. Assay used: immunoSEQ multiplex PCR; TCRdb lists only in-frame clones, some missing. The table lists approximately 170,000 clones, 85% to 90% of them singletons. The input for sequencing was peripheral blood, taken 28 days after the second AZD1222 dose. The receptor set was obtained from an adult who received the AZD1222 COVID-19 vaccine. CDR3s include the opening cysteine and the closing phenylalanine or tryptophan. Each record gives: clone size, D gene, J gene, V gene, CDR3 protein, CDR3 DNA. The D gene is left open where the match is weak. Not every row has a clone size; where given, it reads once, few, many or a size class.

clone size: .; D gene: TRBD1; J gene: TRBJ2-1; V gene: TRBV18; CDR3 protein: CASSPRQGANYNEQFF; CDR3 DNA: TGTGCCAGCTCACCTCGACAGGGGGCGAATTACAATGAGCAGTTCTTC
clone size: once; D gene: .; J gene: TRBJ1-6; V gene: TRBV2; CDR3 protein: CASSEVSLGNSPLHF; CDR3 DNA: TGTGCCAGCAGTGAGGTGTCCTTAGGCAATTCACCCCTCCACTTT
clone size: .; D gene: TRBD2; J gene: TRBJ2-4; V gene: TRBV5-4; CDR3 protein: CASSSSGGARDIQYF; CDR3 DNA: TGTGCCAGCAGCTCTAGCGGGGGGGCTCGTGACATTCAGTACTTC
clone size: .; D gene: .; J gene: TRBJ1-6; V gene: TRBV7-2; CDR3 protein: CASSSRSSYNSPLHF; CDR3 DNA: TGTGCCAGCAGCTCACGGAGCTCCTATAATTCACCCCTCCACTTT
clone size: .; D gene: TRBD1; J gene: TRBJ1-3; V gene: TRBV6-5; CDR3 protein: CASSNRDRGNTIYF; CDR3 DNA: TGTGCCAGCAGTAACCGGGACAGGGGAAACACCATATATTTT
clone size: .; D gene: .; J gene: TRBJ1-5; V gene: TRBV19; CDR3 protein: CASSLRGQPQHF; CDR3 DNA: TGTGCCAGTAGTCTCAGGGGTCAGCCCCAGCATTTT
clone size: .; D gene: .; J gene: TRBJ2-7; V gene: TRBV19; CDR3 protein: CASSPQVLGSTTGYEQYF; CDR3 DNA: TGTGCCAGTAGTCCCCAGGTCCTAGGGAGTACCACCGGCTACGAGCAGTACTTC
clone size: .; D gene: TRBD1; J gene: TRBJ2-7; V gene: TRBV4-1; CDR3 protein: CASSQDLRAGGYEQYF; CDR3 DNA: TGCGCCAGCAGCCAAGATTTGAGGGCAGGGGGCTACGAGCAGTACTTC
clone size: .; D gene: TRBD2; J gene: TRBJ2-5; V gene: TRBV18; CDR3 protein: CASSPTSGGQETQYF; CDR3 DNA: TGTGCCAGCTCACCGACTAGCGGGGGGCAAGAGACCCAGTACTTC
clone size: .; D gene: TRBD2; J gene: TRBJ2-3; V gene: TRBV7-9; CDR3 protein: CASTTFWSGGADTQYF; CDR3 DNA: TGTGCCAGCACCACCTTTTGGAGCGGGGGGGCAGATACGCAGTATTTT
clone size: .; D gene: .; J gene: TRBJ2-7; V gene: TRBV28; CDR3 protein: CASSLMAGSYEQYF; CDR3 DNA: TGTGCCAGCAGTTTAATGGCAGGGTCCTACGAGCAGTACTTC
clone size: .; D gene: TRBD2; J gene: TRBJ2-7; V gene: TRBV18; CDR3 protein: CASSPVAGGQYEQYF; CDR3 DNA: TGTGCCAGCTCACCTGTGGCGGGGGGGCAATACGAGCAGTACTTC
clone size: .; D gene: .; J gene: TRBJ1-3; V gene: TRBV28; CDR3 protein: CASRSYRYQKHSGNTIYF; CDR3 DNA: TGTGCCAGCAGGTCCTACAGGTACCAAAAACACTCTGGAAACACCATATATTTT
clone size: .; D gene: .; J gene: TRBJ1-1; V gene: TRBV5-1; CDR3 protein: CASSLGSGRTEAFF; CDR3 DNA: TGCGCCAGCAGCTTGGGGTCGGGGAGAACTGAAGCTTTCTTT
clone size: .; D gene: .; J gene: TRBJ2-3; V gene: TRBV5-1; CDR3 protein: CASSPTSTDTQYF; CDR3 DNA: TGCGCCAGCAGCCCTACCAGCACAGATACGCAGTATTTT
clone size: .; D gene: TRBD2; J gene: TRBJ2-3; V gene: TRBV5-1; CDR3 protein: CASSLGSGGAIDTQYF; CDR3 DNA: TGCGCCAGCAGCTTGGGTAGCGGGGGGGCGATAGATACGCAGTATTTT
clone size: .; D gene: .; J gene: TRBJ1-5; V gene: TRBV18; CDR3 protein: CASSQDGNSNQPQHF; CDR3 DNA: TGTGCCAGCTCACAAGACGGGAATAGCAATCAGCCCCAGCATTTT
clone size: .; D gene: .; J gene: TRBJ1-3; V gene: TRBV29-1; CDR3 protein: CSVVPSGNTIYF; CDR3 DNA: TGCAGCGTTGTTCCTTCTGGAAACACCATATATTTT
clone size: .; D gene: .; J gene: TRBJ1-4; V gene: TRBV6-8; CDR3 protein: CAGGRAESEKLFF; CDR3 DNA: TGTGCCGGGGGAAGGGCGGAGAGTGAAAAACTGTTTTTT
clone size: .; D gene: .; J gene: TRBJ2-2; V gene: TRBV27; CDR3 protein: CASSWGGANTGELFF; CDR3 DNA: TGTGCCAGCAGTTGGGGAGGCGCGAACACCGGGGAGCTGTTTTTT
clone size: .; D gene: .; J gene: TRBJ1-1; V gene: TRBV5-1; CDR3 protein: CASGDGTNTEAFF; CDR3 DNA: TGCGCCAGTGGCGACGGGACGAACACTGAAGCTTTCTTT
clone size: once; D gene: TRBD1; J gene: TRBJ2-7; V gene: TRBV13; CDR3 protein: CASTDAGTGYEQYF; CDR3 DNA: TGTGCCAGCACCGACGCCGGGACAGGGTACGAGCAGTACTTC
clone size: .; D gene: TRBD2; J gene: TRBJ2-7; V gene: TRBV4-2; CDR3 protein: CASSPRLTSGGYEQYF; CDR3 DNA: TGTGCCAGCAGCCCCCGCCTGACTAGCGGGGGCTACGAGCAGTACTTC
clone size: .; D gene: TRBD2; J gene: TRBJ2-7; V gene: TRBV11-3; CDR3 protein: CASSSGVSYEQYF; CDR3 DNA: TGTGCCAGCAGTAGCGGGGTCTCCTACGAGCAGTACTTC
clone size: few; D gene: .; J gene: TRBJ1-2; V gene: TRBV25-1; CDR3 protein: CASTLGVGGYTF; CDR3 DNA: TGTGCCAGCACCCTGGGGGTCGGGGGCTACACCTTC
clone size: .; D gene: .; J gene: TRBJ1-1; V gene: TRBV4-3; CDR3 protein: CASSQDLRGVAFF; CDR3 DNA: TGCGCCAGCAGCCAAGATCTGAGGGGGGTAGCTTTCTTT
clone size: .; D gene: .; J gene: TRBJ2-3; V gene: TRBV28; CDR3 protein: CASSFQDSFFSTDTQYF; CDR3 DNA: TGTGCCAGCAGTTTCCAAGACAGCTTCTTTAGCACAGATACGCAGTATTTT
clone size: few; D gene: .; J gene: TRBJ1-6; V gene: TRBV6-5; CDR3 protein: CASSYSSGFGNSPLHF; CDR3 DNA: TGTGCCAGCAGTTACTCGTCCGGGTTCGGTAATTCACCCCTCCACTTT
clone size: .; D gene: .; J gene: TRBJ1-5; V gene: TRBV4-2; CDR3 protein: CASSREPRDLSNQPQHF; CDR3 DNA: TGTGCCAGCAGCCGAGAGCCCCGGGACCTTAGCAATCAGCCCCAGCATTTT
clone size: .; D gene: .; J gene: TRBJ1-4; V gene: TRBV5-1; CDR3 protein: CASSLGDGREKLFF; CDR3 DNA: TGCGCCAGCAGCTTGGGGGACGGGCGAGAAAAACTGTTTTTT
clone size: .; D gene: .; J gene: TRBJ1-4; V gene: TRBV28; CDR3 protein: CASSSNEKLFF; CDR3 DNA: TGTGCCAGCAGTAGTAATGAAAAACTGTTTTTT
clone size: few; D gene: TRBD1; J gene: TRBJ1-4; V gene: TRBV3-1/TRBV3-2; CDR3 protein: CASSQRGQYNEKLFF; CDR3 DNA: TGTGCCAGCAGCCAGAGGGGACAGTATAATGAAAAACTGTTTTTT
clone size: .; D gene: .; J gene: TRBJ2-5; V gene: TRBV7-2; CDR3 protein: CASSLEGRMGKTQYF; CDR3 DNA: TGTGCCAGCAGTTTAGAGGGCAGAATGGGGAAGACCCAGTACTTC
clone size: few; D gene: TRBD1; J gene: TRBJ1-5; V gene: TRBV11-1; CDR3 protein: CASSTGQGGNQPQHF; CDR3 DNA: TGTGCCAGCAGCACTGGACAGGGCGGCAATCAGCCCCAGCATTTT
clone size: .; D gene: TRBD2; J gene: TRBJ2-7; V gene: TRBV9; CDR3 protein: CASSVATSGNYEQYF; CDR3 DNA: TGTGCCAGCAGCGTAGCTACTAGCGGGAACTACGAGCAGTACTTC
clone size: .; D gene: TRBD2; J gene: TRBJ2-3; V gene: TRBV5-1; CDR3 protein: CASRSSGGRDTQYF; CDR3 DNA: TGCGCCAGCAGATCTAGCGGGGGGAGAGATACGCAGTATTTT
clone size: .; D gene: TRBD1; J gene: TRBJ1-5; V gene: TRBV5-4; CDR3 protein: CASTKPGQFIGNQPQHF; CDR3 DNA: TGTGCCAGCACAAAACCGGGACAGTTTATTGGCAATCAGCCCCAGCATTTT
clone size: few; D gene: .; J gene: TRBJ2-3; V gene: TRBV10-1; CDR3 protein: CASSEKGFETDTQYF; CDR3 DNA: TGCGCCAGCAGTGAGAAAGGGTTCGAGACAGATACGCAGTATTTT
clone size: .; D gene: TRBD1; J gene: TRBJ2-7; V gene: TRBV7-3; CDR3 protein: CASSLNSGGEQYF; CDR3 DNA: TGTGCCAGCAGCCTAAACTCAGGGGGCGAGCAGTACTTC
clone size: .; D gene: .; J gene: TRBJ2-5; V gene: TRBV7-2; CDR3 protein: CASSPQGGGETQYF; CDR3 DNA: TGTGCCAGCAGCCCACAAGGAGGGGGAGAGACCCAGTACTTC
clone size: once; D gene: .; J gene: TRBJ2-3; V gene: TRBV12-3/TRBV12-4; CDR3 protein: CASSYPGLSRHF; CDR3 DNA: TGTGCCAGCAGTTACCCGGGACTCTCCAGGCATTTT
clone size: .; D gene: TRBD1; J gene: TRBJ2-3; V gene: TRBV28; CDR3 protein: CASSPDRVGADTQYF; CDR3 DNA: TGTGCCAGCAGTCCGGACAGGGTAGGAGCAGATACGCAGTATTTT
clone size: .; D gene: .; J gene: TRBJ1-1; V gene: TRBV30; CDR3 protein: CAWSAGGPAAFF; CDR3 DNA: TGTGCCTGGAGTGCTGGGGGACCTGCGGCTTTCTTT
clone size: .; D gene: .; J gene: TRBJ1-1; V gene: TRBV5-1; CDR3 protein: CASSPPVSGLRDTEAFF; CDR3 DNA: TGCGCCAGCAGCCCCCCGGTCTCGGGGCTTAGGGACACTGAAGCTTTCTTT
clone size: once; D gene: TRBD2; J gene: TRBJ2-1; V gene: TRBV7-3; CDR3 protein: CASSAGLAGANEQFF; CDR3 DNA: TGTGCCAGCAGCGCGGGACTAGCGGGGGCCAATGAGCAGTTCTTC
clone size: .; D gene: TRBD2; J gene: TRBJ2-1; V gene: TRBV18; CDR3 protein: CASSPSASGSSYNEQFF; CDR3 DNA: TGTGCCAGCTCACCATCTGCTAGCGGGAGCTCCTACAATGAGCAGTTCTTC
clone size: .; D gene: .; J gene: TRBJ1-2; V gene: TRBV6-1; CDR3 protein: CASSEKEGVLGGYTF; CDR3 DNA: TGTGCCAGCAGTGAAAAGGAAGGGGTGCTTGGTGGCTACACCTTC
clone size: .; D gene: .; J gene: TRBJ2-3; V gene: TRBV7-2; CDR3 protein: CASSLGSAGSTDTQYF; CDR3 DNA: TGTGCCAGCAGCTTAGGTTCAGCGGGCTCCACAGATACGCAGTATTTT
clone size: .; D gene: .; J gene: TRBJ1-1; V gene: TRBV3-1/TRBV3-2; CDR3 protein: CASSQDRGGKAFF; CDR3 DNA: TGTGCCAGCAGCCAAGATAGGGGAGGGAAAGCTTTCTTT
clone size: .; D gene: TRBD1; J gene: TRBJ1-1; V gene: TRBV19; CDR3 protein: CASRTGGGTEAFF; CDR3 DNA: TGTGCCAGTAGGACAGGGGGCGGGACTGAAGCTTTCTTT
clone size: .; D gene: .; J gene: TRBJ1-3; V gene: TRBV10-2; CDR3 protein: CASSEFGTWSGNTIYF; CDR3 DNA: TGCGCCAGCAGTGAGTTTGGGACCTGGTCTGGAAACACCATATATTTT
clone size: .; D gene: TRBD2; J gene: TRBJ2-1; V gene: TRBV7-3; CDR3 protein: CASSPRIAGGDEQFF; CDR3 DNA: TGTGCCAGCAGCCCAAGGATAGCGGGTGGGGATGAGCAGTTCTTC
clone size: .; D gene: .; J gene: TRBJ1-1; V gene: TRBV23-1; CDR3 protein: CAEWEAGLSMNTEAFF; CDR3 DNA: TGCGCCGAATGGGAGGCAGGGCTGTCAATGAACACTGAAGCTTTCTTT
clone size: .; D gene: .; J gene: TRBJ2-1; V gene: TRBV6-4; CDR3 protein: CASSDSLSSYNEQFF; CDR3 DNA: TGTGCCAGCAGTGACTCATTAAGCTCCTACAATGAGCAGTTCTTC
clone size: .; D gene: .; J gene: TRBJ1-1; V gene: TRBV4-2; CDR3 protein: CASSPLEGGTTEAFF; CDR3 DNA: TGTGCCAGCAGCCCCCTGGAGGGGGGAACCACTGAAGCTTTCTTT
clone size: .; D gene: TRBD1; J gene: TRBJ1-3; V gene: TRBV6-5; CDR3 protein: CACRGAQNLGNTIYF; CDR3 DNA: TGTGCCTGCAGGGGGGCCCAGAATTTGGGAAACACCATATATTTT
clone size: .; D gene: .; J gene: TRBJ1-1; V gene: TRBV18; CDR3 protein: CASSPSWGENTEAFF; CDR3 DNA: TGTGCCAGCTCACCAAGTTGGGGGGAGAACACTGAAGCTTTCTTT
clone size: once; D gene: .; J gene: TRBJ2-7; V gene: TRBV5-1; CDR3 protein: CASSPASTVSYEQYF; CDR3 DNA: TGCGCCAGCAGCCCCGCTTCGACGGTCTCCTACGAGCAGTACTTC
clone size: .; D gene: TRBD1; J gene: TRBJ2-5; V gene: TRBV5-1; CDR3 protein: CASSYPGQGGETQYF; CDR3 DNA: TGCGCCAGCAGTTACCCGGGACAGGGAGGTGAGACCCAGTACTTC
clone size: .; D gene: .; J gene: TRBJ1-3; V gene: TRBV30; CDR3 protein: CAWSVRIAGNTIYF; CDR3 DNA: TGTGCCTGGAGTGTACGTATTGCAGGAAACACCATATATTTT